Presented here are 30 T cell receptor beta chains from one specimen sequenced in a study of T cells in Graves' hyperthyroidism and ophthalmopathy. Template material for amplifying TCR beta CDR3 regions consisted of RNA transcripts. First-round RT-PCR with HTBI primers amplified the TCR CDR3 region. TCRdb recomputed calls from the multiplex PCR reads with MiXCR, one row per CDR3 protein. Among approximately 490,000 distinct CDR3 sequences listed, roughly 23% were seen once. Sequencing was performed on blood. The origin of the receptors is a woman in her sixties or seventies with Graves' ophthalmopathy.

In the case of this clonotype: A much larger clone differs from this one at a single base, so this may be a read error. The gene calls are TRBV2 and TRBJ2-6, with TRBD1 matching over 7 bases. The germline gives CDR1 SNHLY, CDR2 FYNNEI. The CDR3 runs to 15 residues. The CDR3 sequence: CASQTGSSGDNVLTF. CDR3 in DNA: TGTGCCAGCCAGACAGGGAGCTCTGGGGACAACGTCCTGACTTTC.

This clonotype was counted ten times or more. This sequence joins TRBV4-1 and TRBJ2-3, with D unclear. V shed 2 bases and J shed 8 bases, with 11 bases lying between them. CDR3 length: 13 residues. Germline V gene data show CDR1 as MGHRA and CDR2 as YSYEKL. The CDR3 nucleotides read TGCGCCAGCAGCCAAATAATCGGGCGTACGCAGTATTTT. Encoded protein: CASSQIIGRTQYF.

CDR3 region: CASSLGWPRNEQFF. The CDR3 region has the DNA TGTGCCAGCAGCCTCGGGTGGCCCCGAAATGAGCAGTTCTTC. The chain carries TRBV7-9 and TRBJ2-1; D unresolved. Trimming cost V 5 bases and J 7 bases, with 15 bases left between them. Per germline, CDR1 SEHNR and CDR2 FQNEAQ (reference sequence). CDR3 length: 14 amino acids.

The rearrangement uses TRBV4-3 and TRBJ2-7, with no clear D. The CDR3 is made up of 14 amino acids. Germline V CDR1 and CDR2: LGHNA, YSLEER. V lost 0 bases, J lost 3 bases, and 9 bases lay in between. Here the CDR3 DNA reads TGCGCCAGCAGCCAAGATCGGATAAGCTACGAGCAGTACTTC. This sequence encodes CASSQDRISYEQYF.

In its sample, this clonotype was seen a few times. The rearrangement joins TRBV6-1 to TRBJ1-1; TRBD1 matches 9 bases. Germline V gives CDR1 MNHNS, CDR2 SASEGT. The CDR3 is made up of 15 amino acids. The junction had 10 bases not matched to a gene; V was cut back by 6 bases and J by 5 bases. The CDR3 sequence is CASSIQTGTGTEAFF. CDR3 DNA: TGTGCCAGCAGCATCCAGACCGGGACAGGGACTGAAGCTTTCTTT.

The V gene is TRBV5-6, the J gene TRBJ2-3; TRBD2 matches 14 bases. This CDR3 contains 18 residues. Germline values: CDR1 SGHDT, CDR2 YYEEEE. V trimming: 0 bases; J trimming: 2 bases; junction bases outside the gene matches: 5. The CDR3 bases are TGTGCCAGCAGCTTGGGACTAGCGGGAGGGTCGGACACAGATACGCAGTATTTT. It yields the protein CASSLGLAGGSDTDTQYF.

The rearrangement links TRBV24-1 to TRBJ1-1; D is undetermined. Germline lookup yields CDR1 KGHDR and CDR2 SFDVKD. Trimming took 1 base from V and 2 from J, leaving 10 bases between them. The CDR3 sequence is 15 residues long. The CDR3 reads CATSDFNRGNTEAFF. For the CDR3, the DNA is TGTGCCACCAGTGATTTCAATCGGGGAAACACTGAAGCTTTCTTT.

V and J are TRBV3-1 and TRBJ1-6; the D is unclear. Per the germline V gene, CDR1 is LGHDT and CDR2 is YNNKEL (reference sequence). The V gene lost 0 bases and the J gene lost 6 bases, with 18 bases spanning the gap. This CDR3 comprises 18 residues. The CDR3 region is CASSQDVGNLPGNSPLHF. CDR3 nucleotide sequence: TGTGCCAGCAGCCAAGATGTTGGGAACCTACCTGGTAATTCACCCCTCCACTTT.

This rearrangement joins TRBV19 to TRBJ2-2; D is unresolved. With 4 bases removed from V and 1 base from J, the gap between germline ends came to 13 bases. This CDR3 comprises 16 residues. The germline V gene has CDR1 LNHDA and CDR2 SQIVND (reference sequence). The DNA of the CDR3 is TGTGCCAGTAGTACCTCCACCAGGAGGAACACCGGGGAGCTGTTTTTT. This encodes CASSTSTRRNTGELFF.

Many counts were recorded for this clonotype. The V and J genes are TRBV12-3 or TRBV12-4 and TRBJ2-3; 8 bases fit TRBD2. Losses at the gene ends were 5 bases for V and 2 bases for J; bases not matched to a gene: 6. This CDR3 comprises 15 residues. The CDR3: CASSTAGADTDTQYF. Here the CDR3 DNA reads TGTGCCAGCAGTACAGCGGGAGCCGACACAGATACGCAGTATTTT.

Many counts were recorded for this clonotype. The genes are TRBV20-1 and TRBJ2-7; TRBD2 matches at 7 bases. The CDR3 has 13 residues. J was trimmed by 3 bases and V by 5 bases; bases with no gene match: 7. Germline-derived CDR1 and CDR2 are DFQATT and SNEGSKA (reference sequence). The CDR3 sequence: CSAGDGGNYEQYF. The DNA of the CDR3 is TGCAGTGCTGGGGACGGGGGGAACTACGAGCAGTACTTC.

The chain employs TRBV10-3 and TRBJ1-1; no definite D call. The CDR3 contains 12 residues. Germline V gives CDR1 ENHRY, CDR2 SYGVKD. V lost 10 bases, J lost 0 bases, and 9 bases lay in between. The DNA for the CDR3 is TGTGCCACCAGACCGATGAACACTGAAGCTTTCTTT. Amino acids: CATRPMNTEAFF.

The chain is built from TRBV27 and TRBJ2-1, with 9 bases identical to TRBD2. The V and J ends lost 3 bases and 7 bases, in that order; junction bases with no gene match: 7. Germline V gene lookup returns CDR1 MNHEY and CDR2 SMNVEV (reference sequence). This CDR3 is 15 amino acids long. The CDR3 DNA sequence: TGTGCCAGCAGTTTTGATAGCGGGAGCCTAAATGAGCAGTTCTTC. It yields the protein CASSFDSGSLNEQFF.

This clonotype was counted between two and nine times. This chain joins TRBV28 and TRBJ1-2; TRBD1 matches 9 bases. The V segment lost 6 bases and the J segment 8 bases; nucleotides outside the gene matches: 7. The CDR3 totals 13 residues. CDR1 and CDR2 (germline): MDHEN, SYDVKM. CDR3 coding DNA: TGTGCCAGCAGGAAACAGGGGGCTCAAGGCTACACCTTC. Its protein product is CASRKQGAQGYTF.

At least ten counts were recorded for this clonotype. The gene calls are TRBV7-2 and TRBJ2-5, with 7 bases fitting TRBD2. The V segment lost 5 bases and the J segment 2 bases; nucleotides outside the gene matches: 8. The CDR3 totals 15 residues. Germline V CDR1 and CDR2: SGHTA, FQGNSA. The CDR3 spells CASSKDGGGQETQYF. The CDR3 bases are TGTGCCAGCAGCAAAGATGGGGGAGGGCAAGAGACCCAGTACTTC. Together with reference TRBV7-2 and TRBJ2-5, the CDR3 gives the full variable domain: GAGVSQSPSNKVTEKGKDVELRCDPISGHTALYWYRQSLGQGLEFLIYFQGNSAPDKSGLPSDRFSAERTGGSVSTLTIQRTQQEDSAVYLCASSKDGGGQETQYFGPGTRLLVL.

The chain joins TRBV28 to TRBJ2-7; D not resolved. The CDR3 is made up of 15 amino acids. From germline, CDR1 is MDHEN and CDR2 SYDVKM. V lost 6 bases and J lost 0, with 15 bases in between. CDR3 sequence: CASSLGSGRSYEQYF. The CDR3 DNA reads TGTGCCAGCAGCCTGGGAAGTGGCCGCTCCTACGAGCAGTACTTC.

In the case of this clonotype: A much larger clone sits a single nucleotide away, making a read error possible. V is TRBV2 and J is TRBJ2-1; D is uncertain. The DNA end lines up better with TRBJ2-7; the J call may be wrong. The CDR3 covers 12 residues. CDR1 SNHLY and CDR2 FYNNEI come from the germline V gene. The CDR3 sequence: CASRDQNNEQYF. The CDR3 bases are TGTGCCAGCAGGGACCAAAACAATGAGCAGTACTTC.

The sample holds many counts of this clonotype. The chain joins TRBV10-3 to TRBJ1-1; D is ambiguous. There are 14 residues in the CDR3. Trimming removed 0 bases from V and 2 bases from J, with 7 bases in between. CDR1 ENHRY and CDR2 SYGVKD come from the germline V gene. CDR3 DNA sequence: TGTGCCATCAGTGAGTCGGGAGGAAACACTGAAGCTTTCTTT. As protein: CAISESGGNTEAFF.

This clonotype appeared many times. The chain carries TRBV12-3 or TRBV12-4 and TRBJ2-1; D is ambiguous. This CDR3 spans 12 amino acids. Trimming stripped 5 bases from V and 5 bases from J, with 7 bases between. The CDR3 sequence: CASSGADNEQFF. The CDR3 nucleotides are TGTGCCAGCAGTGGTGCGGACAATGAGCAGTTCTTC.

The rearrangement uses TRBV10-3 and TRBJ2-7, with a possible D match to TRBD1 (8 bases). Trimming left V 5 bases short and J 2 bases short, with 19 bases between. CDR3 size: 16 residues. The germline CDR1 and CDR2 sequences are ENHRY and SYGVKD. The CDR3 spells CAISIQGGTDPYEQYF. The CDR3 bases are TGTGCCATCAGTATACAGGGGGGGACAGACCCCTACGAGCAGTACTTC.

This clonotype has just a few counts. The V and J genes are TRBV7-2 and TRBJ1-4; 7 positions agree with TRBD1. This CDR3 has 18 amino acids. The germline V gene has CDR1 SGHTA and CDR2 FQGNSA. The junction had 16 bases not matched to a gene; V was cut back by 1 base and J by 8 bases. The CDR3 spells CASSLEERGRWEREKLFF. The CDR3, as DNA: TGTGCCAGCAGCTTAGAGGAGAGGGGGCGGTGGGAGAGGGAAAAACTGTTTTTT.

This clonotype was recorded a few times. The chain is built from TRBV28 and TRBJ2-4; the D is unclear. This CDR3 is 14 amino acids long. V was pared by 3 bases and J by 9 bases, with 15 bases between. The germline V gene has CDR1 MDHEN and CDR2 SYDVKM. The CDR3 here is CASSFSPMSAIQYF. CDR3 nucleotide sequence: TGTGCCAGCAGTTTTTCTCCCATGTCGGCCATTCAGTACTTC.

This clonotype appeared a few times. The rearrangement uses TRBV10-1 and TRBJ2-2; TRBD1 matches at 7 bases. J lost 0 bases, V lost 6 bases, and 1 base had no gene match. The CDR3 extends over 14 amino acids. Germline values: CDR1 WNHNN, CDR2 SYGVQD (reference sequence). The CDR3 spells CASRDRPNTGELFF. In DNA form, the CDR3 reads TGCGCCAGCAGGGACAGGCCGAACACCGGGGAGCTGTTTTTT.

This clonotype was counted many times. The chain recombines TRBV7-2 with TRBJ2-5; D remains unclear. This CDR3 has 15 residues. V dropped 1 base and J dropped 5 bases, with 14 bases sitting between them. Germline assignment: CDR1 SGHTA and CDR2 FQGNSA. This chain's CDR3 is CASSLGGAEAETQYF. CDR3 coding DNA: TGTGCCAGCAGCTTAGGTGGCGCCGAGGCGGAGACCCAGTACTTC. The full variable domain, with the rest looked up from reference TRBV7-2 and TRBJ2-5, is GAGVSQSPSNKVTEKGKDVELRCDPISGHTALYWYRQSLGQGLEFLIYFQGNSAPDKSGLPSDRFSAERTGGSVSTLTIQRTQQEDSAVYLCASSLGGAEAETQYFGPGTRLLVL.

CDR3 residues: CASSPRGSRSPLHF. The CDR3, as DNA: TGCGCCAGCAGCCCGCGAGGTAGTCGTTCACCCCTCCACTTT. The rearrangement uses TRBV4-3 and TRBJ1-6; D remains unclear. The germline V gene has CDR1 LGHNA and CDR2 YSLEER. V was pared by 4 bases and J by 9 bases, with 13 bases between. This CDR3 has 14 residues.

V gene TRBV2 combines with J gene TRBJ1-4; D uncertain. The CDR3 spans 15 residues. V lost 9 bases, J lost 1 base, and 15 bases lay in between. Germline V gives CDR1 SNHLY, CDR2 FYNNEI. The CDR3 nucleotides read TGTGCCAGTTCCAACCACGGGGTAACTAATGAAAAACTGTTTTTT. Translated: CASSNHGVTNEKLFF.

This clonotype appeared many times. The V gene is TRBV6-1, the J gene TRBJ1-2, with 7 bases matching TRBD1. With V trimmed by 7 bases and J by 8 bases, 4 bases remained unmatched. The V gene's germline CDR1 is MNHNS and CDR2 SASEGT. The CDR3 has 11 residues. CDR3 bases: TGTGCCAGCAAAGAGACAGGGGGCTACACCTTC. Encoded protein: CASKETGGYTF.

This clonotype was counted ten times or more. This chain connects TRBV29-1 to TRBJ1-2, with 7 nucleotides matching TRBD1. The trim removed 6 bases at V and 1 base at J, leaving 5 bases unmatched. The CDR3 has 13 amino acids. Germline assignment: CDR1 SQVTM and CDR2 ANQGSEA. The CDR3 loop is CSVGQVDNYGYTF. In DNA form, the CDR3 reads TGCAGCGTAGGACAGGTGGATAACTATGGCTACACCTTC.

This clonotype was detected many times. The chain recombines TRBV28 with TRBJ2-7; D remains ambiguous. Trimming stripped 7 bases from V and 0 bases from J, with 7 bases between. Per the germline V gene, CDR1 is MDHEN and CDR2 is SYDVKM. CDR3 length: 12 residues. The CDR3 spells CASKVGSYEQYF. The CDR3 bases are TGTGCCAGCAAGGTTGGCTCCTACGAGCAGTACTTC.

This clonotype was detected only a few times. V gene TRBV12-3 or TRBV12-4 combines with J gene TRBJ1-1; D might be TRBD1 (5 bases). The V gene lost 6 bases and the J gene lost 4 bases, with 18 bases spanning the gap. This CDR3 has 15 amino acids. The CDR3 DNA is TGTGCCAGCAGCCCCCCTACAGGTGGTGGCACTGAAGCTTTCTTT. This sequence encodes CASSPPTGGGTEAFF.